Here is one T cell receptor beta chain with its context. The clone's antigen remains unknown. No base quality information exists; no much larger clone differs at one position. In the first month after transplant, blood samples were collected up to 4 times, and after that at least monthly when available. This entry comes from a study of graft-versus-host responses after intestinal transplantation (dated by TCRdb to the early 2020s). Context from the whole study: The transplants that recipients received were multivisceral, liver-intestinal, or isolated intestinal. Every recipient was given anti-thymocyte globulin induction, followed by around three years of maintenance tacrolimus and steroids. After intestinal transplantation, graft-versus-host and host-versus-graft alloreactive T cell clones were followed in the graft, circulation and bone marrow using bulk TCR-beta CDR3 sequencing. To identify alloreactive clones, pre-transplant mixed lymphocyte reaction products were sequenced and then compared with unstimulated pre-transplant donor and recipient T cells. The cohort enrolled 20 to 25 intestinal transplant recipients including one retransplant, and 3 patients lacking pretransplant specimens were excluded. Donor T cell macrochimerism was defined as a peak of at least 4% donor T cells among recipient peripheral blood mononuclear cells. Instead of going to the commercial service, samples from a few later patients were sequenced in-house on an Illumina MiSeq and processed with MiXCR.

The CDR3 covers 15 residues, taking in both the cysteine and the phenylalanine. Only the CDR3 region is kept as DNA, spanning 45 bases read in frame from base 1. As encoded in the germline V gene, CDR1 is SGHRS while CDR2 is YFSETQ. The junction shows trimming of 9 bases on V and 2 bases on J, and the gene matches do not reach 8 bases of it. The paper as a whole reports these results and caveats: GvH clones were detected in recipient bone marrow, and some appeared earlier in ileal mucosa or blood, consistent with an intestinal mucosal origin. Conclusions were limited by the relatively low number and heterogeneity of intestinal transplant patients. Peak levels of circulating GvH clones were associated with declines in HvG clones early after transplant. In patients with donor T cell macrochimerism, the allografts had high GvH to HvG T cell clonal ratios.

Library construction relied on the immunoSEQ multiplex PCR assay. For most patients, genomic DNA was subjected to high-throughput TCR-beta CDR3 sequencing by Adaptive Biotechnologies. The source study handled its data this way. Adaptive's ImmunoSEQ software was the source of the TCR sequencing data for 15 to 20 patients, while three other patients were processed with MiXCR and VDJtools. Because the origin of CDR3 nucleotide sequences shared between donor and recipient could not be assigned, those sequences were removed. Alloreactive clones required at least 2-fold expansion over unstimulated cells and minimum CFSE-low frequency of 0.002% (template counts) or 0.001% (read counts). Clones detected in sequenced pre-transplant spleen, lymph node, or MLR CFSE-low populations of the donor or recipient were defined as mappable. The cumulative frequency of alloreactive clones was calculated as a percentage of all sequences, weighted by copy number. TCRdb carries this immuneACCESS record with in-frame sequences only. Its versions omit some clonotypes, under half of them owing to an unresolved V gene in the studies checked, with the rest unexplained. V and J calls plus clone size are reproduced from that table; the DNA served to infer D and trimming. Here the sample has some 12,000 clones; about 94% occur a single time. Clones ranked in the top ten supply 20% to 25% of the sample.

The clonotype comes from a human patient who received an intestinal transplant, so some T cells may come from the graft donor. The starting material was PBMCs, obtained 109 to 110 days after intestinal transplant. This chain joins TRBV5-1 to TRBJ2-6; TRBD1 matches 7 bases in the middle. The encoded CDR3 is CATNRGLAGANVLTF. Here is the DNA: TGCGCCACCAACAGGGGTTTAGCTGGGGCCAACGTCCTGACTTTC.